This record concerns one TCR beta chain sequence. The data were taken from a study of cytomegalovirus exposure and HLA in healthy donors. Only in-frame clones appear in the TCRdb table, and some are missing; sequencing was by immunoSEQ multiplex PCR. The sample carries under 200,000 clones, just under 90% recorded once. Sequencing was performed on PBMCs. The sequence was obtained from a man aged 18 to 35 in good health and CMV-seropositive.

The CDR3 region has the DNA TGTGCCAGCAGTTGGCCCGGGACTAAAACCTACGAGCAGTACTTC. The encoded protein is CASSWPGTKTYEQYF. The V and J genes are TRBV28 and TRBJ2-7, with 7 bases that match TRBD2. Germline CDR1 and CDR2: MDHEN and SYDVKM. V was pared by 4 bases and J by 2 bases, with 8 bases of the junction left unmatched. The CDR3 covers 15 residues.